The clone carrying this T cell receptor (beta chain) was seen only a few times. Its antigen is unknown. This sample is part of a study of spatial heterogeneity in lung cancer. Study observations and caveats: The number of expanded tumor alpha and beta chains correlated with mutation number.

MiXCR, run by TCRdb on the 5' RACE reads, gives a single entry per CDR3 protein. The table shows around 5,100 distinct CDR3 sequences, with 6% to 8.5% occurring only once. Time point meaning: sample taken at primary tumor resection. Without sorting, whole RNA was sequenced from tumor, nontumor lung or frozen PBMC. Sequencing used lung tumor tissue, obtained at surgery. The receptor was derived from a male donor with early-stage non-small cell lung cancer.

CDR3 amino acids: CSARTGSGNTIYF. CDR3 DNA sequence: TGCAGTGCTAGGACAGGCTCTGGAAACACCATATATTTT. The chain couples TRBV20-1 to TRBJ1-3; D is possibly TRBD1 (6 bases). The CDR3 totals 13 residues. Trimming left V 3 bases short and J 0 bases short, with 6 bases between. CDR1 is DFQATT and CDR2 is SNEGSKA in the germline V gene (reference sequence).